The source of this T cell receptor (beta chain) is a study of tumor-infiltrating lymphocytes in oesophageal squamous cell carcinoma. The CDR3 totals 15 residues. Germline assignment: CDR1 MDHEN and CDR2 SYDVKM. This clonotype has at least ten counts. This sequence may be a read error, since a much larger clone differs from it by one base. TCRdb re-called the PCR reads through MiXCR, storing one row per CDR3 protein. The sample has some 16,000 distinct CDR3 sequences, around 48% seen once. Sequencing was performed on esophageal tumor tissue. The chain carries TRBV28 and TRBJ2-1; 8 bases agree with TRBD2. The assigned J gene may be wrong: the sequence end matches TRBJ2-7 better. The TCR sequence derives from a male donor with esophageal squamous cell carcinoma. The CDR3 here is CASTPGGSSYNEQYF. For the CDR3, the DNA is TGTGCCAGCACCCCGGGGGGGAGCTCCTACAATGAGCAGTACTTC.